What follows is one TCR beta chain and its context. Its matching antigen is unknown. The assay was immunoSEQ multiplex PCR, and TCRdb's table has in-frame clones only and misses some. The data contain some 130,000 clones, more than 70% of them singletons. The data originate from a study of PD-1 blockade in mismatch repair-deficient tumors. Study summary: Patients had over 10 mismatch repair-deficient cancer types, all previously treated and progressing. General study results and limits: Tumor-resident clones, often absent from pretreatment blood, expanded after pembrolizumab and then contracted.

All patients were mismatch repair deficient, assessed by either PCR or immunohistochemistry. A few pembrolizumab responders had their TCRs sequenced. The TCR sequence derives from an adult with mismatch repair-deficient cancer. Material: peripheral blood, obtained approximately 70 weeks after starting pembrolizumab.

In DNA form, the CDR3 reads TGCGCCAGCAGCTTCTCTCATCCCGGTAAGGATGGCTACACCTTC. Translating it yields CASSFSHPGKDGYTF. The V gene is TRBV5-1, the J gene TRBJ1-2, with no clear D. Germline V gene sequence: CDR1 SGHRS, CDR2 YFSETQ. Trimming left V 2 bases short and J 6 bases short, with 17 bases between. CDR3 length: 15 amino acids.